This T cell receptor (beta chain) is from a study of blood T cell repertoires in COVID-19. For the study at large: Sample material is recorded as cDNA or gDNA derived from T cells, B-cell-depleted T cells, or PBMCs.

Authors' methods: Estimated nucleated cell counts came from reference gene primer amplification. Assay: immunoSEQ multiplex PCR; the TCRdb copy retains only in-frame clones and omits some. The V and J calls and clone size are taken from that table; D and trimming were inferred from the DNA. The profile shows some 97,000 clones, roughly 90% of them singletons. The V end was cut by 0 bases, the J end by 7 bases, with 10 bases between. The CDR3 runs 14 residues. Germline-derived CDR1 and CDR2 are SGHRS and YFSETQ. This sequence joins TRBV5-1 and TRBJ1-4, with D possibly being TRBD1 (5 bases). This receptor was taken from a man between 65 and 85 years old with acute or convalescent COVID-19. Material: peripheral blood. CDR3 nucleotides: TGCGCCAGCAGCTTGGACAGGAGGGGTGAAAAACTGTTTTTT. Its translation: CASSLDRRGEKLFF.